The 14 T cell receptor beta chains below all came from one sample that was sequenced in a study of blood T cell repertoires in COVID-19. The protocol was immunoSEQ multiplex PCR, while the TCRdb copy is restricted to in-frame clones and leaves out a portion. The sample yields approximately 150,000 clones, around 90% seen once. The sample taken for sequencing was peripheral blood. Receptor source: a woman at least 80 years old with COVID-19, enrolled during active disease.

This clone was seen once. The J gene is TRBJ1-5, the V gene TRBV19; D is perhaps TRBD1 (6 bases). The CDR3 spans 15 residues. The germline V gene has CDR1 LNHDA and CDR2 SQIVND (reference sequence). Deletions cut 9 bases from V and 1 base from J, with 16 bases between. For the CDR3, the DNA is TGTGCCAGCAACGGCAGGGGATGGAGCAATCAGCCCCAGCATTTT. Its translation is CASNGRGWSNQPQHF.

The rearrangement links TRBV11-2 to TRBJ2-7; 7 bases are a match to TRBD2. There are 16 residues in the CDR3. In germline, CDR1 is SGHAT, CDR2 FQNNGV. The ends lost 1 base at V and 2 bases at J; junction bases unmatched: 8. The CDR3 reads CASSLASGGRAYEQYF. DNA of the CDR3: TGTGCCAGCAGCTTAGCCTCGGGGGGTCGCGCCTACGAGCAGTACTTC.

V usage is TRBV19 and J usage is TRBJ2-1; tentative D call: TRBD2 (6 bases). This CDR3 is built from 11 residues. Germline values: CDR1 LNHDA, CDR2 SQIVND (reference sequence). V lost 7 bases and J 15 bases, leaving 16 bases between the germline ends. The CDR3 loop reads CASNYGRDWFF. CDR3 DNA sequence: TGTGCCAGTAACTACGGGCGGGACTGGTTCTTC.

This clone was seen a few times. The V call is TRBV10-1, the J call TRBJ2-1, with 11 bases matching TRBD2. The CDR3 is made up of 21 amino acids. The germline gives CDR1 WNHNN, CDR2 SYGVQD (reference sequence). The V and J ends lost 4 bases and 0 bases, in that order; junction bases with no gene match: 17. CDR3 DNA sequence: TGCGCCAGCAGTGGACCTACGACTAGCGGGGCCCGGTCGAGCTCCTACAATGAGCAGTTCTTC. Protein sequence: CASSGPTTSGARSSSYNEQFF.

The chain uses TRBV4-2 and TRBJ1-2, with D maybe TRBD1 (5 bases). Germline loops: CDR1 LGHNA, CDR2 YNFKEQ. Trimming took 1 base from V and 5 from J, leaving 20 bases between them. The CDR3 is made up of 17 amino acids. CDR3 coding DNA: TGTGCCAGCAGCCAAGGTGCTCAAGGGGAAGACCATTATGGCTACACCTTC. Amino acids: CASSQGAQGEDHYGYTF.

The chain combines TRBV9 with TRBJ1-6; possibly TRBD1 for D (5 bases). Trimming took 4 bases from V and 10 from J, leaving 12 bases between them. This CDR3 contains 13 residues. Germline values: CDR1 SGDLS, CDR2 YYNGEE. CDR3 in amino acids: CASSSSGNSPLHF. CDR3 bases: TGTGCCAGCAGCTCTTCAGGGAACTCACCCCTCCACTTT.

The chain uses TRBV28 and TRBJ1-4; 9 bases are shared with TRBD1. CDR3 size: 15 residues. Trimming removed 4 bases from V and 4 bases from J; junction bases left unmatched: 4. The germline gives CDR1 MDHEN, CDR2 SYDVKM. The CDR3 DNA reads TGTGCCAGCAGTTCCGGACAGGGGCGTAATGAAAAACTGTTTTTT. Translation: CASSSGQGRNEKLFF.

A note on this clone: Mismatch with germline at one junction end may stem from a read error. Written as DNA, the CDR3 is TGTGCCACTAGTTCCCCCGGGCTAGCGGGAGATTCGGCGGAGCAGTTCTTC. It translates to CATSSPGLAGDSAEQFF. The rearrangement links TRBV19 to TRBJ2-1, with 10 positions matching TRBD2. The CDR3 has 17 amino acids. CDR1 is LNHDA and CDR2 is SQIVND in the germline V gene (reference sequence).

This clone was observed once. In DNA form, the CDR3 reads TGTGCCAGCAGCCCCCTTATGGGACTAATCGGGGGGGGAGAGCAGTACTTC. Translation: CASSPLMGLIGGGEQYF. The chain links TRBV7-2 to TRBJ2-7; TRBD2 aligns across 8 bases. The V gene's germline CDR1 is SGHTA and CDR2 FQGNSA. The CDR3 is made up of 17 amino acids. V shed 5 bases, J shed 7 bases, and the junction held 19 bases outside the gene matches.

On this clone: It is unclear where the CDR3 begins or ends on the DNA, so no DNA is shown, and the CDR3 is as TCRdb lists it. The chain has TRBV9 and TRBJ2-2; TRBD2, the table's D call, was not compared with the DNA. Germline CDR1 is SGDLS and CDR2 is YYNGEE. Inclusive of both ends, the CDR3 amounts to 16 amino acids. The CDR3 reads CASSVGPGGNTGELFF.

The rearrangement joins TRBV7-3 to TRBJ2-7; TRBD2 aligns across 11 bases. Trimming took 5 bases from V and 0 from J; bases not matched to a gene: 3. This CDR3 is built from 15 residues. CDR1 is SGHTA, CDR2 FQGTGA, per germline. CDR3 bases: TGTGCCAGCAGCATAGCGGGAGGGCCCTCCTACGAGCAGTACTTC. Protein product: CASSIAGGPSYEQYF.

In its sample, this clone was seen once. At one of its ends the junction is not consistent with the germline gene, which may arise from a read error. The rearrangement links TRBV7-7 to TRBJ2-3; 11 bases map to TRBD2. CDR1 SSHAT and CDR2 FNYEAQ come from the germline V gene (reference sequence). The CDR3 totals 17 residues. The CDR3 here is CASSLGRLAGGADTQYF. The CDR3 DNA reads TGTGCTAGCAGCTTAGGGCGTCTAGCGGGAGGTGCAGATACGCAGTATTTT.

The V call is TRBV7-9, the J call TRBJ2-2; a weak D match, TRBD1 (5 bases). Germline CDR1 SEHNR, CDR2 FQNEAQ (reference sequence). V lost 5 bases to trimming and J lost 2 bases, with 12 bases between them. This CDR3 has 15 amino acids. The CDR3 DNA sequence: TGTGCCAGCAGCCTTGACAGCACTAACACCGGGGAGCTGTTTTTT. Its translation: CASSLDSTNTGELFF. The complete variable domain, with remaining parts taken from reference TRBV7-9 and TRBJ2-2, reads DTGVSQNPRHKITKRGQNVTFRCDPISEHNRLYWYRQTLGQGPEFLTYFQNEAQLEKSRLLSDRFSAERPKGSFSTLEIQRTEQGDSAMYLCASSLDSTNTGELFFGEGSRLTVL.

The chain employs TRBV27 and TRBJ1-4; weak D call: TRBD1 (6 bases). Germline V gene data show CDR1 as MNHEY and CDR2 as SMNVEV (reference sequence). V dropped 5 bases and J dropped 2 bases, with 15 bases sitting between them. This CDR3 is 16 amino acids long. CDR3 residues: CASSLVGGITNEKLFF. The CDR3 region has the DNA TGTGCCAGCAGTCTGGTAGGGGGTATTACTAATGAAAAACTGTTTTTT.